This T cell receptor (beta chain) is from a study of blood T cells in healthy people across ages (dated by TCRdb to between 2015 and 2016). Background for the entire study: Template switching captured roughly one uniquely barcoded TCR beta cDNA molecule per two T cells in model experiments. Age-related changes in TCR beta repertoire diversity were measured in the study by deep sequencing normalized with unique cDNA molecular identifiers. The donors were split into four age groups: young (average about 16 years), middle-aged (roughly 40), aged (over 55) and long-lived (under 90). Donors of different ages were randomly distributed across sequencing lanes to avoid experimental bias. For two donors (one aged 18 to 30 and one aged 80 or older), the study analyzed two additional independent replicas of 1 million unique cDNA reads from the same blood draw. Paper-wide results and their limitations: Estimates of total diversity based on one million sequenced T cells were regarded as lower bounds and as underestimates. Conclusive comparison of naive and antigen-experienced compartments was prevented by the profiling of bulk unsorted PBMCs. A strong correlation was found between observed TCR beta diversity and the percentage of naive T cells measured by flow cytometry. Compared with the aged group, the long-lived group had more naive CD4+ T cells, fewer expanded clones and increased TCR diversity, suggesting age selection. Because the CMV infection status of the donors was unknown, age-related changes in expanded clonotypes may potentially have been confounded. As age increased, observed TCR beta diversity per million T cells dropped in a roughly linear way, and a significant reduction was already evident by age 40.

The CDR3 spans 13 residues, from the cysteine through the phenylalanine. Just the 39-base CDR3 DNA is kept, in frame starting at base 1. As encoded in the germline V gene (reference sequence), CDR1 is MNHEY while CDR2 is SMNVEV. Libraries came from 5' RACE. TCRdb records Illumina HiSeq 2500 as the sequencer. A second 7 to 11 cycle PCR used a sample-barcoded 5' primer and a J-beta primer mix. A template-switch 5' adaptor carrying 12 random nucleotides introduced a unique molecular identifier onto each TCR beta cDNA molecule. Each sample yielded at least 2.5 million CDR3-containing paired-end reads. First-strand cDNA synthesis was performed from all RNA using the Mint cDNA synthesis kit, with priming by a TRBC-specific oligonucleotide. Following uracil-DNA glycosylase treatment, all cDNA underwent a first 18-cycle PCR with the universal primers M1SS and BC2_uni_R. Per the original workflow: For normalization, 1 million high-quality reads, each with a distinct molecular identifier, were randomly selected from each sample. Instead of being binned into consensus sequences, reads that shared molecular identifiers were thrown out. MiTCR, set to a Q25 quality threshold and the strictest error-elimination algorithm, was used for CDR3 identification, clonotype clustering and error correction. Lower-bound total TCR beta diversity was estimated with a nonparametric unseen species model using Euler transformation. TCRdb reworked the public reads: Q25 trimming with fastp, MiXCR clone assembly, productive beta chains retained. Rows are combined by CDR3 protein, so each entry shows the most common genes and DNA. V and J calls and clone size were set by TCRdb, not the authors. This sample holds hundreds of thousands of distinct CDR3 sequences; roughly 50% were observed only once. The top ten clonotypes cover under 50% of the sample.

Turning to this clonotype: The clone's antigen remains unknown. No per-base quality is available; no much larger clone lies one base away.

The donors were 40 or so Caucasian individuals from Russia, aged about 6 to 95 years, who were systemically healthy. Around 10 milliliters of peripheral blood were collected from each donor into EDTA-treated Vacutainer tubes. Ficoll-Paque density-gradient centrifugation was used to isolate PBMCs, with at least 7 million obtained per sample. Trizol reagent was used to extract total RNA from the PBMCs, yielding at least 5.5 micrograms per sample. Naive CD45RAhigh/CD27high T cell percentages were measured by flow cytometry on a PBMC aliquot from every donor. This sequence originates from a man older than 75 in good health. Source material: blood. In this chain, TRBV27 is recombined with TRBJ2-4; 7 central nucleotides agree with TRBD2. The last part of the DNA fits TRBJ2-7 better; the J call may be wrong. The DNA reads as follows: TGTGCCAGCGGGAGGGACGCCGCCTACGAGCAGTACTTC. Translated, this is CASGRDAAYEQYF.